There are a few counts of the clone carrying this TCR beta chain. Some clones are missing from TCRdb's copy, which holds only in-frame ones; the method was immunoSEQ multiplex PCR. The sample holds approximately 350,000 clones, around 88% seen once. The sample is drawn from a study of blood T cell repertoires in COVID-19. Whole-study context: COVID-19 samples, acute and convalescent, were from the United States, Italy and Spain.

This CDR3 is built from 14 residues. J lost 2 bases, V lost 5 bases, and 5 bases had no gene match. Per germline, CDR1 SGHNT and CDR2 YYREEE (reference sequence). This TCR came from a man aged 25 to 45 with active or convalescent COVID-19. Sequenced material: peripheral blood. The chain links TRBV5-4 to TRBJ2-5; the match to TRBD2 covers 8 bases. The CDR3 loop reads CASREAGAQETQYF. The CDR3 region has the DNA TGTGCCAGCAGGGAAGCGGGAGCGCAAGAGACCCAGTACTTC.